This note documents a single T cell receptor (beta chain) sequence. Antigen unknown. The data were taken from a study of graft-versus-host responses after intestinal transplantation. Whole-study context: Recipients across the board were started on anti-thymocyte globulin induction, then kept on tacrolimus and steroids for approximately three years.

The CDR3 totals 15 residues. J gave up 9 bases and V 6 bases, and 10 bases lay outside the gene matches. Germline V gives CDR1 LGHNA, CDR2 YNFKEQ. Sequenced by immunoSEQ multiplex PCR; TCRdb stores in-frame clones only, minus some. The sample consists of over 45,000 clones, 85% to 95% of them appearing once. Whole-study findings and limits: Peak circulating GvH clone levels were associated with early post-transplant HvG declines. Among recipient marrow samples, GvH clones were found; some appeared first in ileum or blood. Graft-donor T cell macrochimerism in patients accompanied high graft-versus-host to host-versus-graft clonal ratios in allografts.

Here the sequenced sample was unstimulated CD4+ T cells sorted from spleen or lymph node cells, taken before transplant. This receptor was identified in a human donor who was the organ donor for an intestinal transplant. V and J are TRBV4-2 and TRBJ2-3, with 12 bases fitting TRBD2. The DNA of the CDR3 is TGTGCCAGCAGGCGACTAGCGGGGGCCATGACCACGCAGTATTTT. Protein: CASRRLAGAMTTQYF.